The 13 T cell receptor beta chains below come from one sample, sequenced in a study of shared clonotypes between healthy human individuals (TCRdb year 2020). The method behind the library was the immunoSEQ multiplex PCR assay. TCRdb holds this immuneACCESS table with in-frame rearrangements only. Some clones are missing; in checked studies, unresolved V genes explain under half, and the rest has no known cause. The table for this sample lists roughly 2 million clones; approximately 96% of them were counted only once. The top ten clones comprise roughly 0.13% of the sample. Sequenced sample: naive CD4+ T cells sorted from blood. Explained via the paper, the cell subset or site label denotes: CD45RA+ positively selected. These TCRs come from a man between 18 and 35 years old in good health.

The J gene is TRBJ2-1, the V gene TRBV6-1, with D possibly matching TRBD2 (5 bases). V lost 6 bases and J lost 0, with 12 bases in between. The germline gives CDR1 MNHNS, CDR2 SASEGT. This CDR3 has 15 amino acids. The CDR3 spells CASSGGRGSYNEQFF. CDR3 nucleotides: TGTGCCAGCAGCGGCGGACGGGGCTCCTACAATGAGCAGTTCTTC.

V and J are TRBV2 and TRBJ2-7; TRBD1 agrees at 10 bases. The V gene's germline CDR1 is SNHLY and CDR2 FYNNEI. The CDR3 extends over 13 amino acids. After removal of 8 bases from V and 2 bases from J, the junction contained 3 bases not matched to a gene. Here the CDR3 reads CASAGTGAYEQYF. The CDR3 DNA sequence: TGTGCCAGCGCCGGGACAGGGGCCTACGAGCAGTACTTC.

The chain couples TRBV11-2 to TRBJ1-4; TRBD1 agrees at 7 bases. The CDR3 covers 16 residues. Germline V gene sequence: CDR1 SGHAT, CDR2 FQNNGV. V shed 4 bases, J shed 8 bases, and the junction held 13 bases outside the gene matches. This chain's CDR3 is CASSSSTGDRSEKLFF. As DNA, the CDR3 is TGTGCCAGCAGCTCCTCTACAGGGGATAGGAGCGAAAAACTGTTTTTT.

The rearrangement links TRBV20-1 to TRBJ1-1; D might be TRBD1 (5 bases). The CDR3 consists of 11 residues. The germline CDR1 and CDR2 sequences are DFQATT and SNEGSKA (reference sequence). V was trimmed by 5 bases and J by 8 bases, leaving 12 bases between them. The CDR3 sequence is CSAQGVYEAFF. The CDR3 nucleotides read TGCAGTGCTCAAGGGGTTTACGAAGCTTTCTTT.

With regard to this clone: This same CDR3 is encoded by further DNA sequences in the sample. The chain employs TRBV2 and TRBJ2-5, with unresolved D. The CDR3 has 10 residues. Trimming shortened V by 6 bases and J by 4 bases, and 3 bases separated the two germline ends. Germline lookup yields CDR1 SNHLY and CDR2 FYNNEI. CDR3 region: CASSRETQYF. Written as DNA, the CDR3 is TGTGCCAGCAGCCGAGAGACCCAGTACTTC.

The DNA of the CDR3 is TGTGCCAGTAGTATGGGGAGGGAAAGAACCCAGTACTTC. Protein: CASSMGRERTQYF. J is TRBJ2-5 and V is TRBV19, with 7 bases aligning to TRBD2. Germline CDR1 and CDR2: LNHDA and SQIVND (reference sequence). The CDR3 contains 13 residues. Trimming took 3 bases from V and 8 from J; bases not matched to a gene: 6.

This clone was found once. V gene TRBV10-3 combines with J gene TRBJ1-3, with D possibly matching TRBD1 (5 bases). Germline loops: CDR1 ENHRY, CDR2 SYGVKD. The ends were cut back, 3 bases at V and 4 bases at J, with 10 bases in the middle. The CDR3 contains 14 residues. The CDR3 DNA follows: TGTGCCATCAGTGACGGGGCAGGCGGAAACACCATATATTTT. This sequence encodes CAISDGAGGNTIYF.

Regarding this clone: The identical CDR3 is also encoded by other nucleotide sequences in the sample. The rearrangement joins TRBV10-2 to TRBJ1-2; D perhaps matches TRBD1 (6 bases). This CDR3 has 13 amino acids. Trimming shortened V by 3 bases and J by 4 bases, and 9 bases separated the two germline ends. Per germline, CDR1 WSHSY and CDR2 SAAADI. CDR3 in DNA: TGCGCCAGCAGTGAAGGGGGAGGCTATGGCTACACCTTC. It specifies CASSEGGGYGYTF.

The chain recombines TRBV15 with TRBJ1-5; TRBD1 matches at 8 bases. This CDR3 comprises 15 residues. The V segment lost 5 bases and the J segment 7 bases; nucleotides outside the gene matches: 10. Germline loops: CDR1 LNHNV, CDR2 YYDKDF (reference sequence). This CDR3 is CATSAQGGIGQPQHF. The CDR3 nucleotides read TGTGCCACCAGCGCACAGGGGGGAATAGGCCAGCCCCAGCATTTT.

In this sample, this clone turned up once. The CDR3 spells CASKGLGNEQFF. CDR3 coding DNA: TGTGCCAGCAAAGGACTAGGGAATGAGCAGTTCTTC. The chain uses TRBV6-4 and TRBJ2-1; 7 bases align to TRBD2. This CDR3 spans 12 amino acids. The ends lost 7 bases at V and 7 bases at J; junction bases unmatched: 4. Germline lookup yields CDR1 MRHNA and CDR2 SNTAGT.

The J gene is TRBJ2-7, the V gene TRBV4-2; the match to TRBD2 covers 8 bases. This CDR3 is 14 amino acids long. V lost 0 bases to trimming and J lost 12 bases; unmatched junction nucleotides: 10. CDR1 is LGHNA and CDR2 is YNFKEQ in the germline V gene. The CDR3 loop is CASSQDGTSGGRYF. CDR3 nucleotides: TGTGCCAGCAGCCAAGATGGAACTAGCGGAGGAAGGTACTTC.

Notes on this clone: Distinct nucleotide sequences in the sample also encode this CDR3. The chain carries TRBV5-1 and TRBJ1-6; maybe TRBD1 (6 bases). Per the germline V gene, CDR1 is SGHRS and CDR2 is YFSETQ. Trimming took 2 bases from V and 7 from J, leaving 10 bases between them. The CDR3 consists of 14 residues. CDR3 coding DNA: TGCGCCAGCAGCTTAGAGGACAGAAATTCACCCCTCCACTTT. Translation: CASSLEDRNSPLHF.

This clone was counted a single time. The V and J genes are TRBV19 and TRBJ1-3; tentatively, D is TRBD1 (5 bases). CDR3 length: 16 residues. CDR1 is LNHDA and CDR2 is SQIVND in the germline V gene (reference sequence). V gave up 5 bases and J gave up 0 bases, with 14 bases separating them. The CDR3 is CASSPSAGYSGNTIYF. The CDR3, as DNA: TGTGCCAGTAGTCCGTCAGCAGGGTACTCTGGAAACACCATATATTTT.